This entry lists 12 T cell receptor beta chains sequenced from one sample in a study of blood T cell repertoires in COVID-19. Sequenced by immunoSEQ multiplex PCR; TCRdb stores in-frame clones only, minus some. This table has over 100,000 clones, less than 90% appearing once. The source material was peripheral blood. Every receptor here comes from a man aged 80 or over with acute or convalescent COVID-19.

The chain carries TRBV5-1 and TRBJ1-2, with TRBD1 identical over 7 bases. Germline V gives CDR1 SGHRS, CDR2 YFSETQ. The J segment lost 4 bases and the V segment lost 0 bases, leaving 9 bases of the junction unmatched. There are 16 residues in the CDR3. The CDR3 loop is CASSLGGTAGSYGYTF. In DNA form, the CDR3 reads TGCGCCAGCAGCTTGGGGGGGACAGCTGGAAGCTATGGCTACACCTTC.

A single count supports this clone. This chain uses TRBV24-1 with TRBJ2-3, with unresolved D. CDR1 and CDR2 (germline): KGHDR, SFDVKD. The V end lost 1 base, the J end lost 0 bases, and 10 bases lay between the germline ends. CDR3 length: 16 residues. The DNA of the CDR3 is TGTGCCACCAGTGATTTAGCTAACCCTAGCACAGATACGCAGTATTTT. Its translation is CATSDLANPSTDTQYF.

Only one count was recorded for this clone. The chain joins TRBV19 to TRBJ1-1; TRBD1 matches at 7 bases. J gave up 1 base and V 6 bases, and 11 bases lay outside the gene matches. From germline, CDR1 is LNHDA and CDR2 SQIVND (reference sequence). This CDR3 is built from 16 residues. CDR3 residues: CASSLRTGAQNTEAFF. The CDR3, as DNA: TGTGCCAGTAGCCTGAGGACAGGCGCCCAGAACACTGAAGCTTTCTTT.

J is TRBJ2-3 and V is TRBV11-2; 10 bases line up with TRBD2. This CDR3 is 15 amino acids long. The V gene end was trimmed by 6 bases and the J gene end by 6 bases; junction bases not matched to a gene: 9. The germline V gene has CDR1 SGHAT and CDR2 FQNNGV. The CDR3 DNA reads TGTGCCAGCAGTCTGAGCGGGAGGGCCAGTGATACGCAGTATTTT. It specifies CASSLSGRASDTQYF.

The chain employs TRBV11-2 and TRBJ2-3; D is possibly TRBD2 (7 bases). The length of the CDR3 is 16 residues. The ends were cut back, 1 base at V and 2 bases at J, with 13 bases in the middle. The germline gives CDR1 SGHAT, CDR2 FQNNGV. CDR3 loop: CASSLGAGAATDTQYF. As DNA, the CDR3 is TGTGCCAGCAGCTTAGGTGCGGGGGCCGCCACAGATACGCAGTATTTT.

This rearrangement joins TRBV15 to TRBJ2-7; D remains ambiguous. V was trimmed by 1 base and J by 0 bases, leaving 10 bases between them. The germline V gene encodes CDR1 LNHNV and CDR2 YYDKDF (reference sequence). This CDR3 has 15 amino acids. CDR3 DNA: TGTGCCACCAGCAGAGCTAATAGCTTCTCCTACGAGCAGTACTTC. Translation gives CATSRANSFSYEQYF.

The chain links TRBV6-1 to TRBJ1-2; 9 bases line up with TRBD1. The CDR3 extends over 16 amino acids. Germline-derived CDR1 and CDR2 are MNHNS and SASEGT. Trimming removed 4 bases from V and 2 bases from J; junction bases left unmatched: 8. The CDR3 DNA reads as TGTGCCAGCAGTGCCCCATACGGGACAGGGAACTATGGCTACACCTTC. This encodes CASSAPYGTGNYGYTF.

This chain connects TRBV20-1 to TRBJ1-1; D gene uncertain. The CDR3 runs to 11 residues. Germline-derived CDR1 and CDR2 are DFQATT and SNEGSKA (reference sequence). Trimming took off 5 bases at V and 6 bases at J, with 10 bases between the two ends. The CDR3 DNA sequence: TGCAGTGCTGCTGACATCCCTGAAGCTTTCTTT. Translating it yields CSAADIPEAFF.

The chain has TRBV28 and TRBJ1-2; 9 bases are shared with TRBD1. V shed 5 bases and J 2 bases; nucleotides not matched to a gene: 9. The germline gives CDR1 MDHEN, CDR2 SYDVKM. The CDR3 is 16 amino acids. The CDR3 is CASSPPPGQGNYGYTF. In nucleotides, the CDR3 is TGTGCCAGCAGTCCACCCCCGGGACAGGGCAACTATGGCTACACCTTC.

V is TRBV2 and J is TRBJ2-3; 12 bases are a match to TRBD1. Germline V gene lookup returns CDR1 SNHLY and CDR2 FYNNEI. V shed 6 bases and J 4 bases; nucleotides not matched to a gene: 11. There are 17 residues in the CDR3. In DNA, the CDR3 is TGTGCCAGCAGGACCGATACCGGGACAGGGGGCCCAGATACGCAGTATTTT. This translates into CASRTDTGTGGPDTQYF.

The V and J genes are TRBV5-5 and TRBJ1-1; TRBD1 matches at 7 bases. The germline CDR1 and CDR2 sequences are SGHKS and YYEKEE (reference sequence). The trim removed 1 base at V and 4 bases at J, leaving 7 bases unmatched. The CDR3 extends over 15 amino acids. CDR3 nucleotides: TGTGCCAGCAGCTTGACAGGGACAGATCTCACTGAAGCTTTCTTT. Protein product: CASSLTGTDLTEAFF. Using reference TRBV5-5 and TRBJ1-1 for the parts outside the CDR3, the full variable domain is DAGVTQSPTHLIKTRGQQVTLRCSPISGHKSVSWYQQVLGQGPQFIFQYYEKEERGRGNFPDRFSARQFPNYSSELNVNALLLGDSALYLCASSLTGTDLTEAFFGQGTRLTVV.

The chain is built from TRBV19 and TRBJ1-3, with a weak D call TRBD1 (5 bases). The CDR3 is made up of 15 amino acids. Looked up from germline, CDR1 is LNHDA and CDR2 is SQIVND (reference sequence). Trimming pared 6 bases from V and 0 bases from J, leaving 12 bases between. The CDR3 sequence is CASSDSRSSGNTIYF. CDR3 in DNA: TGTGCCAGTAGCGACAGTAGATCCTCTGGAAACACCATATATTTT.